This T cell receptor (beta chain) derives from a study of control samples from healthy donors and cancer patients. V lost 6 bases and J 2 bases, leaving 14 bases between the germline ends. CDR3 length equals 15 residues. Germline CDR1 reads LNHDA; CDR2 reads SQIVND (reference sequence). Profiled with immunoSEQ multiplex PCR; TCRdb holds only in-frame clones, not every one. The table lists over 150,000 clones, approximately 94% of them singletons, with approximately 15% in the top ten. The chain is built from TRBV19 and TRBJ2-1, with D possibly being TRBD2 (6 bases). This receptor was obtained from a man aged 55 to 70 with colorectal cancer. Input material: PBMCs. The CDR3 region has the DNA TGTGCCAGTAGATATAGCGGACACACCTACAATGAGCAGTTCTTC. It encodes CASRYSGHTYNEQFF.